The T cell receptor (beta chain) described here comes from a study of shared clonotypes between healthy human individuals. In regard to this clone: What it recognizes is unknown.

Profiling relied on immunoSEQ multiplex PCR, and the TCRdb table lists in-frame clones only, not all of them. The table includes approximately 100,000 clones, about 70% detected once. Pooled CD45RO+ cells and CCR7-negative CD45RA+ TemRA cells made up CD8 memory. Notes on the study in general: Sharing of clonotypes among donors was expected to vary with sequencing depth.

This CDR3 spans 16 amino acids. In germline, CDR1 is SEHNR, CDR2 FQNEAQ (reference sequence). V lost 2 bases and J lost 5; bases outside the gene matches: 10. The chain employs TRBV7-9 and TRBJ2-7, with 9 bases identical to TRBD1. Sequencing used memory CD8+ T cells sorted from blood. Subset meaning: CD45RO+ cells pooled with CCR7-negative TemRA cells. The clonotype comes from a young woman in good health. CDR3 protein: CASSLTGTGRGNEQYF. CDR3 in DNA: TGTGCCAGCAGCTTAACCGGGACAGGGAGAGGGAACGAGCAGTACTTC.